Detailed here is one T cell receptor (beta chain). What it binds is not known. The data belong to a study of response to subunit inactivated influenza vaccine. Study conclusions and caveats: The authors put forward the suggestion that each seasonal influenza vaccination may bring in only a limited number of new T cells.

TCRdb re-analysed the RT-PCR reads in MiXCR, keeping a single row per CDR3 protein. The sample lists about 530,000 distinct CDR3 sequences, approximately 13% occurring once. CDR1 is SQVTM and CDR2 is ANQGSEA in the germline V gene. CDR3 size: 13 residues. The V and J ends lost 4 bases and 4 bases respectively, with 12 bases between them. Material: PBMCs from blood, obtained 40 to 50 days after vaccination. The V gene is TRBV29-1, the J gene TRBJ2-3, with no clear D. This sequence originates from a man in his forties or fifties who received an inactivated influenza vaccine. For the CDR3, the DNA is TGCAGCGTTGGATGGGCTTCCCCAGATACGCAGTATTTT. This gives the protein CSVGWASPDTQYF.